This paragraph covers one T cell receptor (beta chain) sequence. Primers included in the PCR were 60 Vbeta and 13 Jbeta primers. Clones were sequenced by immunoSEQ multiplex PCR, and TCRdb holds only the in-frame ones, with some missing. The sample has some 190,000 clones; around 80% are singletons. The data were obtained in a study of cytomegalovirus exposure and HLA in healthy donors. This CDR3 region has 15 residues. Trimming stripped 2 bases from V and 0 bases from J, with 5 bases between. The V gene's germline CDR1 is MNHEY and CDR2 SVGAGI. The TCR was taken from a middle-aged man in good health and CMV-seronegative. The specimen was PBMCs. The chain employs TRBV6-5 and TRBJ2-6, with TRBD2 as a possible D gene (5 bases). CDR3 sequence (DNA): TGTGCCAGCAGTTACCGGGACTCTGGGGCCAACGTCCTGACTTTC. Protein: CASSYRDSGANVLTF.